This TCR beta chain was profiled in a study of T cell responses to AZD1222 COVID-19 vaccine. Overall study findings and caveats: Baseline testing showed seropositivity in only a handful of AZD1222 recipients.

Sequencing was performed with immunoSEQ multiplex PCR; in TCRdb, only in-frame clones are kept and a portion is missing. The sample carries around 70,000 clones, 88% recorded once. On this clone: The antigen is undetermined.

Sequenced here: peripheral blood, sampled 28 days after the second dose of the MenACWY control vaccine. The receptor's source is an adult who received the MenACWY meningococcal vaccine as a control.

The CDR3 loop is CASKGDSTDTQYF. In nucleotides, the CDR3 is TGTGCCAGCAAGGGGGACAGCACAGATACGCAGTATTTT. J is TRBJ2-3 and V is TRBV2; perhaps TRBD1 as D (6 bases). The CDR3 extends over 13 amino acids. V was clipped by 7 bases and J by 0 bases, with 8 bases between them. Germline values: CDR1 SNHLY, CDR2 FYNNEI.